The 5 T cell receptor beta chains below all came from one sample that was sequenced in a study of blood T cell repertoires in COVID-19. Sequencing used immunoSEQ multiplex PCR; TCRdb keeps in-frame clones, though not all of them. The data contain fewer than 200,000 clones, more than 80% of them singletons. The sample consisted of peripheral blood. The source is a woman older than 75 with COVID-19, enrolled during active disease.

CDR3 in amino acids: CASSHLGQGADEQYF. CDR3 sequence (DNA): TGCGCCAGCAGCCATCTGGGACAGGGGGCGGACGAGCAGTACTTC. The rearrangement joins TRBV4-1 to TRBJ2-7; 12 bases map to TRBD1. The germline CDR1 and CDR2 sequences are MGHRA and YSYEKL. CDR3 size: 15 residues. The V and J ends lost 3 bases and 5 bases, in that order; junction bases with no gene match: 5.

As DNA, the CDR3 is TGTGCCAGCAGCTTAGTGGAGGAATATGGCTACACCTTC. It specifies CASSLVEEYGYTF. J is TRBJ1-2 and V is TRBV7-9; D remains unclear. Germline lookup yields CDR1 SEHNR and CDR2 FQNEAQ (reference sequence). The ends were cut back, 1 base at V and 5 bases at J, with 8 bases in the middle. The CDR3 spans 13 residues.

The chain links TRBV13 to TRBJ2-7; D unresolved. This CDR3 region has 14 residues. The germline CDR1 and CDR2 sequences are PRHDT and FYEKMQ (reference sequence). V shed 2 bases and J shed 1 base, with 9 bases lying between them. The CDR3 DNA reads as TGTGCCAGCAGCTTAACGTCCAGGTCCTACGAGCAGTACTTC. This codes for CASSLTSRSYEQYF.

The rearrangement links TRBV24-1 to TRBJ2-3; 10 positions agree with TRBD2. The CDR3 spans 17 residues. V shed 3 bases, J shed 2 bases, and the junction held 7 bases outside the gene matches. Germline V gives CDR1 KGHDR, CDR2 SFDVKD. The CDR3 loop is CATSDPNSGGFTDTQYF. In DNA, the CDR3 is TGTGCCACCAGTGATCCAAATAGCGGGGGGTTCACAGATACGCAGTATTTT.

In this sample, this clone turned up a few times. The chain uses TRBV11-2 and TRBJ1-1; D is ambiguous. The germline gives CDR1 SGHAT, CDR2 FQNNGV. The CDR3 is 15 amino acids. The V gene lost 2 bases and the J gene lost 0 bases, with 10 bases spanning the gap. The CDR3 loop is CASSLSGPLNTEAFF. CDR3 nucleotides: TGTGCCAGCAGCTTATCAGGTCCCTTGAACACTGAAGCTTTCTTT.